These 10 T cell receptor beta chains came from one sample sequenced in a study of T-cell reconstitution after alpha-beta-depleted transplantation in children. The TCRbeta library was prepared with unique molecular identifiers. TCRdb fed the PCR reads into MiXCR, producing one record per CDR3 protein. The sample consists of 300,000 to 400,000 distinct CDR3 sequences, 13% of them appearing once. The input for sequencing was PBMCs, taken from the stem cell graft. These TCRs come from a human donor who donated a stem cell graft to a child with Fanconi anemia.

The rearrangement links TRBV3-1 to TRBJ1-1; D call uncertain. CDR3 size: 15 residues. The germline V and J ends were trimmed by 4 bases and 4 bases, with 16 bases remaining between them. Germline V lookup: CDR1 LGHDT, CDR2 YNNKEL (reference sequence). CDR3 in DNA: TGTGCCAGCAGCCCCAGGACTTCTTTTGGCACTGAAGCTTTCTTT. Protein: CASSPRTSFGTEAFF.

This clonotype was observed a handful of times. V is TRBV5-1 and J is TRBJ1-1; D uncertain. Germline CDR1 and CDR2: SGHRS and YFSETQ. Trimming cost V 7 bases and J 1 base, with 11 bases left between them. This CDR3 comprises 13 residues. CDR3 loop: CASQTRSNTEAFF. For the CDR3, the DNA is TGCGCCAGCCAGACACGTTCGAACACTGAAGCTTTCTTT. Together with reference TRBV5-1 and TRBJ1-1, the CDR3 gives the full variable domain: KAGVTQTPRYLIKTRGQQVTLSCSPISGHRSVSWYQQTPGQGLQFLFEYFSETQRNKGNFPGRFSGRQFSNSRSEMNVSTLELGDSALYLCASQTRSNTEAFFGQGTRLTVV.

This clonotype was counted many times. The chain has TRBV7-2 and TRBJ2-6, with D unclear. V was trimmed by 4 bases and J by 0 bases, leaving 4 bases between them. CDR1 and CDR2 (germline): SGHTA, FQGNSA. This CDR3 region has 14 residues. The CDR3 loop reads CASSSYSGANVLTF. As DNA, the CDR3 is TGTGCCAGCAGCTCTTACTCTGGGGCCAACGTCCTGACTTTC.

This clonotype was detected a few times. The V gene is TRBV25-1, the J gene TRBJ2-5; D call uncertain. The CDR3 is 14 amino acids. V lost 0 bases to trimming and J lost 4 bases, with 9 bases between them. In germline, CDR1 is MGHDK, CDR2 SYGVNS. CDR3 sequence: CASSEYGPGETQYF. CDR3 DNA: TGTGCCAGCAGTGAATATGGACCTGGAGAGACCCAGTACTTC.

This clonotype showed up many times. This CDR3 reads CASSPHSGGTNTGELFF. The CDR3 nucleotides read TGCGCCAGCAGCCCCCACAGCGGGGGAACGAACACCGGGGAGCTGTTTTTT. The V gene is TRBV5-1, the J gene TRBJ2-2; the match to TRBD2 covers 8 bases. The V gene end was trimmed by 4 bases and the J gene end by 0 bases; junction bases not matched to a gene: 8. Germline CDR1 SGHRS, CDR2 YFSETQ. The length of the CDR3 is 17 residues.

This clonotype was recorded at least ten times. The chain uses TRBV5-1 and TRBJ1-4; 8 nucleotides align to TRBD1. V shed 3 bases, J shed 8 bases, and the junction held 3 bases outside the gene matches. The germline V gene encodes CDR1 SGHRS and CDR2 YFSETQ. The CDR3 contains 13 residues. The CDR3 nucleotides read TGCGCCAGCAGCTATGGACAGGGCGAAAAACTGTTTTTT. This sequence encodes CASSYGQGEKLFF.

This clonotype was recorded a few times. The CDR3 loop is CASSPAGTRTDTQYF. Here the CDR3 DNA reads TGTGCCAGCAGTCCCGCGGGGACGCGCACAGATACGCAGTATTTT. The chain joins TRBV2 to TRBJ2-3; D perhaps matches TRBD2 (6 bases). The CDR3 covers 15 residues. Germline V CDR1 and CDR2: SNHLY, FYNNEI. The ends were cut back, 5 bases at V and 1 base at J, with 13 bases in the middle.

The chain uses TRBV4-3 and TRBJ1-4, with a possible D match to TRBD1 (6 bases). CDR1 is LGHNA, CDR2 YSLEER, per germline. V was trimmed by 0 bases and J by 3 bases, leaving 11 bases between them. The CDR3 runs to 16 residues. As DNA, the CDR3 is TGCGCCAGCAGCCAAGATGGGGGGACACCTAATGAAAAACTGTTTTTT. This gives the protein CASSQDGGTPNEKLFF.

Many counts were recorded for this clonotype. The chain has TRBV20-1 and TRBJ2-5; D not resolved. The CDR3 runs 12 residues. V was pared by 3 bases and J by 4 bases, with 9 bases between. Looked up from germline, CDR1 is DFQATT and CDR2 is SNEGSKA (reference sequence). The CDR3 is CSASPSAETQYF. In nucleotides, the CDR3 is TGCAGTGCTAGTCCCAGCGCAGAGACCCAGTACTTC.

This clonotype was seen a few times. The chain employs TRBV6-1 and TRBJ1-5; 7 positions agree with TRBD1. The germline V gene encodes CDR1 MNHNS and CDR2 SASEGT. CDR3 length: 15 residues. V lost 6 bases to trimming and J lost 0 bases; unmatched junction nucleotides: 5. Here the CDR3 reads CASRKTGSSNQPQHF. The CDR3 coding sequence is TGTGCCAGCAGAAAGACAGGGAGTAGCAATCAGCCCCAGCATTTT.